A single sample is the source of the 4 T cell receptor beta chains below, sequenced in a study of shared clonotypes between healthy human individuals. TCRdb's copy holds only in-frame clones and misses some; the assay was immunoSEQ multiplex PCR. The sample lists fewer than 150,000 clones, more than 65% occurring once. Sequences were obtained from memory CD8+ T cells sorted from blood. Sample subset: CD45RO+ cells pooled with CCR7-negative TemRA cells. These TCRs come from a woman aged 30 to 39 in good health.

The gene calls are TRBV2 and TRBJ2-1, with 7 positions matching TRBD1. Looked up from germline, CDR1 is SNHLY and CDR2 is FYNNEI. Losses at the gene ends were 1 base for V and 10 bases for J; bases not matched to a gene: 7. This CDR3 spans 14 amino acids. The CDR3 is CASSEEQGIWEQFF. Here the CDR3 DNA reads TGTGCCAGCAGTGAAGAACAGGGGATTTGGGAGCAGTTCTTC.

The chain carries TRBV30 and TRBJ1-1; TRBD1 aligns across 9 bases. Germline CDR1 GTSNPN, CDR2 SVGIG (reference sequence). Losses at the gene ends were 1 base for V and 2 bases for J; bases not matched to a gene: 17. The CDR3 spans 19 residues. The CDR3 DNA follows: TGTGCCTGGAGTGAAAAAACCGGGACAGGGCTTTATCGAAACACTGAAGCTTTCTTT. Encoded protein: CAWSEKTGTGLYRNTEAFF.

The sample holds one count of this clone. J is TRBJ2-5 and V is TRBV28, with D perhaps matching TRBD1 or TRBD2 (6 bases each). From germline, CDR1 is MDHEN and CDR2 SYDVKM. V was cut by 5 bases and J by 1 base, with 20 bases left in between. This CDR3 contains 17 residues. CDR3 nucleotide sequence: TGTGCCAGCAGTCCGAGGGGGGCTAGCGCTATCCAAGAGACCCAGTACTTC. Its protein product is CASSPRGASAIQETQYF.

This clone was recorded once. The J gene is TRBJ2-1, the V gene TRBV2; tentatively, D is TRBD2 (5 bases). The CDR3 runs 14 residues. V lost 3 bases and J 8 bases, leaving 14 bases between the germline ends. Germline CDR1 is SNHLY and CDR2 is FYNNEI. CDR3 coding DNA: TGTGCCAGCAGTGACCGACTATCTTTTCATGAGCAGTTCTTC. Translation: CASSDRLSFHEQFF. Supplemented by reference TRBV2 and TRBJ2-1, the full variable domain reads EPEVTQTPSHQVTQMGQEVILRCVPISNHLYFYWYRQILGQKVEFLVSFYNNEISEKSEIFDDQFSVERPDGSNFTLKIRSTKLEDSAMYFCASSDRLSFHEQFFGPGTRLTVL.